These 13 T cell receptor beta chains originate from one sample sequenced in a study of T cells in Graves' hyperthyroidism and ophthalmopathy. TCR beta CDR3 region amplification was performed from RNA transcripts. HTBI primers were the set used in a first-round RT-PCR of the TCR CDR3. TCRdb processed the multiplex PCR reads anew with MiXCR; each CDR3 protein has one entry. The table records hundreds of thousands of distinct CDR3 sequences, around a third of them present only once. What was sequenced was blood. The receptors here all came from a woman between 35 and 50 years old with Graves' hyperthyroidism.

This clonotype was seen more than once but under ten times. The CDR3 DNA sequence: TGTGCCAGCACCGAAGGGGACGGTAGCAATCAGCCCCAGCATTTT. Translation: CASTEGDGSNQPQHF. The chain uses TRBV6-5 and TRBJ1-5; possible D gene TRBD1, 5 bases. Germline assignment: CDR1 MNHEY and CDR2 SVGAGI. Trimming left V 7 bases short and J 0 bases short, with 13 bases between. The CDR3 is 15 residues long.

This clonotype came up many times. V is TRBV7-9 and J is TRBJ2-2, with D possibly called TRBD1 or TRBD2 (5 bases each). This CDR3 contains 14 residues. Per the germline V gene, CDR1 is SEHNR and CDR2 is FQNEAQ (reference sequence). Trimming shortened V by 5 bases and J by 4 bases, and 11 bases separated the two germline ends. CDR3 DNA sequence: TGTGCCAGCAGCCCGGCCGGGACCACCGGGGAGCTGTTTTTT. It translates to CASSPAGTTGELFF.

There are a few counts of this clonotype. The V call is TRBV5-1, the J call TRBJ2-5; D remains ambiguous. Trimming took 2 bases from V and 4 from J, leaving 15 bases between them. The CDR3 length is 15 residues. CDR1 is SGHRS and CDR2 is YFSETQ in the germline V gene. The CDR3 nucleotides read TGCGCCAGCAGCTTACCGGGCCCAGGATTAGAGACCCAGTACTTC. As protein: CASSLPGPGLETQYF.

The table lists this clonotype with a few counts. The CDR3 loop is CASSLGSAGGVDQPQHF. CDR3 DNA sequence: TGTGCCAGCAGCTTAGGTAGCGCAGGGGGGGTGGATCAGCCCCAGCATTTT. This chain connects TRBV7-2 to TRBJ1-5; 7 positions agree with TRBD1. Germline-derived CDR1 and CDR2 are SGHTA and FQGNSA. Germline trimming cut 1 base from V and 5 bases from J; bases unmatched to any gene: 11. The CDR3 is 17 residues long.

The chain joins TRBV28 to TRBJ1-2, with TRBD1 as a possible D gene (5 bases). The V end was cut by 4 bases, the J end by 6 bases, with 9 bases between. The CDR3 length is 12 residues. In germline, CDR1 is MDHEN, CDR2 SYDVKM. The CDR3 DNA sequence: TGTGCCAGCAGTTGGGACGGCAATGGCTACACCTTC. This codes for CASSWDGNGYTF.

A remark on this clonotype: Relative to the germline gene, one junction end is altered; a read error may explain this. The chain employs TRBV19 and TRBJ1-1; D is ambiguous. Germline V lookup: CDR1 LNHDA, CDR2 SQIVND (reference sequence). CDR3 length equals 13 residues. The CDR3 sequence: CTSSIDGGIEAFF. The CDR3 region has the DNA TGTACCAGTAGTATCGACGGCGGCATTGAAGCTTTCTTT.

The chain has TRBV20-1 and TRBJ1-2; TRBD1 agrees at 9 bases. The V gene's germline CDR1 is DFQATT and CDR2 SNEGSKA (reference sequence). This CDR3 has 16 amino acids. J gave up 3 bases and V 5 bases, and 13 bases lay outside the gene matches. As DNA, the CDR3 is TGCAGTGCTCATCCGGGACAGGGAAGTGCCCACTATGGCTACACCTTC. It translates to CSAHPGQGSAHYGYTF.

The chain is built from TRBV9 and TRBJ1-5; possible D gene TRBD1, 6 bases. Germline lookup yields CDR1 SGDLS and CDR2 YYNGEE. Between the trimmed V and J ends, which lost 3 bases and 7 bases, there was a span of 17 bases. The CDR3 loop spans 15 amino acids. As DNA, the CDR3 is TGTGCCAGCAGCGCCGTAGGGATAGGGGGACAGCCCCAGCATTTT. Translating it yields CASSAVGIGGQPQHF.

A word on this clonotype: This may come from a read error, since a much larger clone is one base off. The chain carries TRBV12-3 or TRBV12-4 and TRBJ2-7; weak D call: TRBD2 (6 bases). The V end lost 8 bases, the J end lost 6 bases, and 20 bases lay between the germline ends. The CDR3 spans 14 residues. CDR3 sequence (DNA): TGTGCCAGCGGTGTGCAGGGAGGATGGTCCGAGCAGTACTTC. Its protein is CASGVQGGWSEQYF.

This clonotype was found a few times. The V call is TRBV12-3 or TRBV12-4, the J call TRBJ1-4; D not resolved. This CDR3 contains 13 residues. With 6 bases removed from V and 7 bases from J, the gap between germline ends came to 12 bases. The DNA of the CDR3 is TGTGCCAGCAGCCTAGGGTTCGTTGAAAAACTGTTTTTT. Translating gives CASSLGFVEKLFF.

The chain employs TRBV10-3 and TRBJ2-7, with D maybe TRBD2 (6 bases). CDR1 and CDR2 (germline): ENHRY, SYGVKD. Deletions cut 5 bases from V and 3 bases from J, with 14 bases between. The CDR3 covers 14 residues. CDR3 sequence (DNA): TGTGCCATCAGTAGGGACTTTGAGCGCTACGAGCAGTACTTC. As protein: CAISRDFERYEQYF.

The chain is built from TRBV19 and TRBJ1-5; D remains unclear. V was trimmed by 7 bases and J by 1 base, leaving 11 bases between them. Per the germline V gene, CDR1 is LNHDA and CDR2 is SQIVND (reference sequence). The CDR3 extends over 14 amino acids. The CDR3 sequence: CASMESRSNQPQHF. The DNA for the CDR3 is TGTGCCAGTATGGAGTCGCGGAGCAATCAGCCCCAGCATTTT. Full variable domain (outside the CDR3, taken from reference TRBV19 and TRBJ1-5): DGGITQSPKYLFRKEGQNVTLSCEQNLNHDAMYWYRQDPGQGLRLIYYSQIVNDFQKGDIAEGYSVSREKKESFPLTVTSAQKNPTAFYLCASMESRSNQPQHFGDGTRLSIL.

There are many counts of this clonotype. J is TRBJ1-2 and V is TRBV20-1, with 11 bases aligning to TRBD1. V was clipped by 1 base and J by 4 bases; unmatched bases: 2. In germline, CDR1 is DFQATT, CDR2 SNEGSKA (reference sequence). CDR3 length equals 14 residues. In DNA form, the CDR3 reads TGCAGTGCTAGAGGGACAGGGGGCGGCTATGGCTACACCTTC. It translates to CSARGTGGGYGYTF.